This TCR beta chain derives from a study of spatial heterogeneity in lung cancer. Whole-study context: The study consistently detected more beta-chain than alpha-chain sequences.

Every TCR cDNA molecule carried a tag that served as a unique molecular identifier. Each CDR3 protein gets one entry after TCRdb re-called the 5' RACE reads with MiXCR. This table holds roughly 34,000 distinct CDR3 sequences, roughly 8% found once. This clonotype was found many times. The CDR3 spans 17 residues. The V gene's germline CDR1 is SGHTA and CDR2 FQGNSA. With 5 bases removed from V and 2 bases from J, the gap between germline ends came to 19 bases. Regarding time point: blood at routine non-recurrence follow-up after resection. The chain links TRBV7-2 to TRBJ2-1, with D tentatively TRBD2 (6 bases). Sequencing was performed on PBMCs, taken at follow-up. This TCR came from a male donor with early-stage non-small cell lung cancer. CDR3: CASSPQAGQLAYNEQFF. The DNA for the CDR3 is TGTGCCAGCAGCCCCCAAGCGGGTCAGTTGGCCTACAATGAGCAGTTCTTC.